This T cell receptor beta chain appears in the sequencing data of a study of T-cell reconstitution after alpha-beta-depleted transplantation in children. During its preparation, the TCRbeta library received unique molecular identifiers. TCRdb reprocessed the PCR reads via MiXCR and lists one record per CDR3 protein. The sample records 120,000 or so distinct CDR3 sequences, 10% being singletons. This clonotype was detected ten times or more. The source of this sequence is a human donor who donated a stem cell graft to a child with acute lymphoblastic leukemia. The sequencing here drew on PBMCs from the stem cell graft donor, taken from the stem cell graft.

The CDR3 nucleotides are TGTGCCAGCAATCCGGGGGCAGGGCAGCCCCAGCATTTT. Protein product: CASNPGAGQPQHF. This sequence joins TRBV6-2 or TRBV6-3 and TRBJ1-5; TRBD1 is a possible D gene (6 bases). The germline V gene has CDR1 MNHEY and CDR2 SVGEGT. The V gene lost 7 bases and the J gene lost 7 bases, with 14 bases spanning the gap. The CDR3 has 13 residues.